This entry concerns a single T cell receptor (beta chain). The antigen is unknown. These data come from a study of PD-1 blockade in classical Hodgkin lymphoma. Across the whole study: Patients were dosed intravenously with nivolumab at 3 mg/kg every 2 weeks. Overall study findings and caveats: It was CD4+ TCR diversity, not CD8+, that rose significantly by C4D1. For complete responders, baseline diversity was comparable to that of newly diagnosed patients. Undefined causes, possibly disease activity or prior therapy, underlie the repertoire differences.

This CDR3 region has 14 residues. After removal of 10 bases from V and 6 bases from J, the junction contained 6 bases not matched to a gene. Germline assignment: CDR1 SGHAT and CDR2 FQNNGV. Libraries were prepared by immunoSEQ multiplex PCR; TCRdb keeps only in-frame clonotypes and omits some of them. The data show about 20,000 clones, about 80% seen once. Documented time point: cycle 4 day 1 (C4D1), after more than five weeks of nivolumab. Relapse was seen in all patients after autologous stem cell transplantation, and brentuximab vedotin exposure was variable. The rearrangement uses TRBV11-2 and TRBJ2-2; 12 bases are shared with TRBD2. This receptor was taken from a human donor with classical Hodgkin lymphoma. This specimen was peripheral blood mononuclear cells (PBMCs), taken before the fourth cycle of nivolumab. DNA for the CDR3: TGTGCCATCTACGGACTAGCGGGACCCGGGGAGCTGTTTTTT. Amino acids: CAIYGLAGPGELFF.